The T cell receptor beta chain under discussion was sequenced for a study of OX40 agonist ivuxolimab in advanced cancers. Trimming took 4 bases from V and 0 from J, leaving 10 bases between them. CDR3 length: 15 residues. The germline V gene encodes CDR1 SGDLS and CDR2 YYNGEE. Sequencing was performed with immunoSEQ multiplex PCR; in TCRdb, only in-frame clones are kept and a portion is missing. The sample contains under 90,000 clones, more than 70% of which appear only once. This clone was counted only a few times. The material was CD4+ or CD8+ T cells sorted from blood, obtained in a trial of the OX40 agonist ivuxolimab. This sequence originates from an adult with an advanced solid tumor such as melanoma, head and neck, liver or kidney cancer. This chain connects TRBV9 to TRBJ1-4, with D unclear. The CDR3: CASSPTQATNEKLFF. The CDR3, as DNA: TGTGCCAGCAGCCCCACTCAGGCAACTAATGAAAAACTGTTTTTT. The full variable domain, with the rest looked up from reference TRBV9 and TRBJ1-4, is DSGVTQTPKHLITATGQRVTLRCSPRSGDLSVYWYQQSLDQGLQFLIQYYNGEERAKGNILERFSAQQFPDLHSELNLSSLELGDSALYFCASSPTQATNEKLFFGSGTQLSVL.